This T cell receptor beta chain was sequenced in a study of blood T cell repertoires in COVID-19. Study overall: Sample material is recorded as cDNA or gDNA derived from T cells, B-cell-depleted T cells, or PBMCs.

Each participant's cohort was designated according to participant-reported clinical history. Germline V lookup: CDR1 SGHDT, CDR2 YYEEEE. The CDR3 loop spans 17 amino acids. V lost 0 bases to trimming and J lost 3 bases, with 16 bases between them. Only in-frame clones appear in the TCRdb table, and some are missing; sequencing was by immunoSEQ multiplex PCR. The data show about 240,000 clones, about nine tenths seen once. The chain joins TRBV5-6 to TRBJ1-3; D possibly corresponds to TRBD1 (5 bases). The sequenced sample consisted of PBMCs or T cells enriched from blood (not recorded which). The TCR was taken from a woman aged 30 to 39 with acute COVID-19. DNA for the CDR3: TGTGCCAGCAGCTTGGGGGGAAGGGGAAGAGGTGGAAACACCATATATTTT. Translation: CASSLGGRGRGGNTIYF.